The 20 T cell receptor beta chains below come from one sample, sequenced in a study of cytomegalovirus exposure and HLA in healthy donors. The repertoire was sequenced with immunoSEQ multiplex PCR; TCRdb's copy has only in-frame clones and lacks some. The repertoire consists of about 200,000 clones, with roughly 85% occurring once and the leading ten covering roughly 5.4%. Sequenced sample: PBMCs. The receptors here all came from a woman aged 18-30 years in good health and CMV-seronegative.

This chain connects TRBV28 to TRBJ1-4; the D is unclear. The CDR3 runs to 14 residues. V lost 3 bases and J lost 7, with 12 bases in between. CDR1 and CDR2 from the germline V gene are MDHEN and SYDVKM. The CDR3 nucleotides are TGTGCCAGCAGTTTTCCCCCAACGGGTGAAAAACTGTTTTTT. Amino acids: CASSFPPTGEKLFF. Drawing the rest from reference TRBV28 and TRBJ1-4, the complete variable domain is DVKVTQSSRYLVKRTGEKVFLECVQDMDHENMFWYRQDPGLGLRLIYFSYDVKMKEKGDIPEGYSVSREKKERFSLILESASTNQTSMYLCASSFPPTGEKLFFGSGTQLSVL.

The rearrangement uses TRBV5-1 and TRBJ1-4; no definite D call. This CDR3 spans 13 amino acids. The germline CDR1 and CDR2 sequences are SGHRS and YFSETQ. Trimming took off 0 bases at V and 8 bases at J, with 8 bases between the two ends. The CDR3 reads CASSLAHGEKLFF. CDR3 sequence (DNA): TGCGCCAGCAGCTTGGCCCATGGGGAAAAACTGTTTTTT. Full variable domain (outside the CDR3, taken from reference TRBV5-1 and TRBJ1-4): KAGVTQTPRYLIKTRGQQVTLSCSPISGHRSVSWYQQTPGQGLQFLFEYFSETQRNKGNFPGRFSGRQFSNSRSEMNVSTLELGDSALYLCASSLAHGEKLFFGSGTQLSVL.

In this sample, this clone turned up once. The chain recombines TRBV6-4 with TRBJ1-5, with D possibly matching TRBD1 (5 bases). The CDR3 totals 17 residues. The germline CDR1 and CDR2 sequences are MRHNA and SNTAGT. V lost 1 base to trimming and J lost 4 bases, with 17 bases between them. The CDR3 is CASSDYQTALWNQPQHF. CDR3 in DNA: TGTGCCAGCAGTGACTATCAGACAGCCTTGTGGAATCAGCCCCAGCATTTT.

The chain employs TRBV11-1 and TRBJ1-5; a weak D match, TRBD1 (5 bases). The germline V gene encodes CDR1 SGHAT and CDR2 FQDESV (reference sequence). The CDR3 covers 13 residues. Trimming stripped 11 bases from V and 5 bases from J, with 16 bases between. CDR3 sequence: CAPAQGGDQPQHF. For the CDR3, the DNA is TGTGCCCCGGCCCAGGGAGGCGATCAGCCCCAGCATTTT. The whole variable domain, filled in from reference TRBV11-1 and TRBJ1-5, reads EAEVAQSPRYKITEKSQAVAFWCDPISGHATLYWYRQILGQGPELLVQFQDESVVDDSQLPKDRFSAERLKGVDSTLKIQPAELGDSAMYLCAPAQGGDQPQHFGDGTRLSIL.

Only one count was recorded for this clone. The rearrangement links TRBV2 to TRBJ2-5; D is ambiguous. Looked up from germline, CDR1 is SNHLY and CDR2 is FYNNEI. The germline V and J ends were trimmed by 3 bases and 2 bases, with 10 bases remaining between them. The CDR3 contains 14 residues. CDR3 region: CASSDGRSQETQYF. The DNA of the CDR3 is TGTGCCAGCAGTGACGGACGCAGTCAAGAGACCCAGTACTTC.

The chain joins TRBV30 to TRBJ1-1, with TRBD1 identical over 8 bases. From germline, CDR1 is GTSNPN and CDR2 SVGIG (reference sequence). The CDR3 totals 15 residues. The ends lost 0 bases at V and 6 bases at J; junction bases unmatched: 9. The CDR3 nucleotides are TGTGCCTGGAGTGTAGCGCACAGGGGGGTCTCTGAAGCTTTCTTT. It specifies CAWSVAHRGVSEAFF.

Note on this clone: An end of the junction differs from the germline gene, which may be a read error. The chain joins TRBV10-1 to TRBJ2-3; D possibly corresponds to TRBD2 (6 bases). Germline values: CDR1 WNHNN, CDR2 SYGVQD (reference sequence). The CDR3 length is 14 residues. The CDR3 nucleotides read TGCGCCAGCACCCCGGGACTTTCAGCAGAGACGCAGTATTTT. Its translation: CASTPGLSAETQYF.

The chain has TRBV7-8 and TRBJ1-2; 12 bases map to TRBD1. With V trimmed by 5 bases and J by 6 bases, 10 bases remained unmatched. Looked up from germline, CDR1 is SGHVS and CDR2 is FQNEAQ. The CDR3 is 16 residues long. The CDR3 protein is CASSQDRDRGRNGYTF. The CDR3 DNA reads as TGTGCCAGCAGCCAGGATAGGGACAGGGGGCGAAATGGCTACACCTTC. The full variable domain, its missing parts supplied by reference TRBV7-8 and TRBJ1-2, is GAGVSQSPRYKVAKRGQDVALRCDPISGHVSLFWYQQALGQGPEFLTYFQNEAQLDKSGLPSDRFFAERPEGSVSTLKIQRTQQEDSAVYLCASSQDRDRGRNGYTFGSGTRLTVV.

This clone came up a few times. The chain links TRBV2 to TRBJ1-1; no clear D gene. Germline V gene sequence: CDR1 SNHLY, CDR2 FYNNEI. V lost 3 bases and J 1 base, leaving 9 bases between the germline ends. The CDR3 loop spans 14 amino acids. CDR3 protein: CASSDGGENTEAFF. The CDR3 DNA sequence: TGTGCCAGCAGTGATGGCGGGGAGAACACTGAAGCTTTCTTT.

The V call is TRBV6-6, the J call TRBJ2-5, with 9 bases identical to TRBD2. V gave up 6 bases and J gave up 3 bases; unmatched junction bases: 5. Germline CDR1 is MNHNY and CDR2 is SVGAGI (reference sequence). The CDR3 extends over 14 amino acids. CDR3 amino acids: CASRSSGAEETQYF. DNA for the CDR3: TGTGCCAGCAGGTCTAGCGGGGCCGAAGAGACCCAGTACTTC.

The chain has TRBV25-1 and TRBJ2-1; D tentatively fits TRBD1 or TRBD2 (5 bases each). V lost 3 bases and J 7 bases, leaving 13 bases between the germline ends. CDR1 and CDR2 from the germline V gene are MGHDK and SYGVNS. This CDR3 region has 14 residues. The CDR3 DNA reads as TGTGCCAGCAGTGAGTCCGGGGCGCGTAATGAGCAGTTCTTC. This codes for CASSESGARNEQFF. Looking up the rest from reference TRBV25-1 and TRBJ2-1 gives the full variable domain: EADIYQTPRYLVIGTGKKITLECSQTMGHDKMYWYQQDPGMELHLIHYSYGVNSTEKGDLSSESTVSRIRTEHFPLTLESARPSHTSQYLCASSESGARNEQFFGPGTRLTVL.

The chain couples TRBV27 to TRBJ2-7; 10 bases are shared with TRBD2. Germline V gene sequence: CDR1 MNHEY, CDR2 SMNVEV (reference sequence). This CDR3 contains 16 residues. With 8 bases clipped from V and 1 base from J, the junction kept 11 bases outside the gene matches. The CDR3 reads CASSRSSGRASYEQYF. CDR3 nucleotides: TGTGCCAGCTCCAGATCTAGCGGGAGAGCATCCTACGAGCAGTACTTC.

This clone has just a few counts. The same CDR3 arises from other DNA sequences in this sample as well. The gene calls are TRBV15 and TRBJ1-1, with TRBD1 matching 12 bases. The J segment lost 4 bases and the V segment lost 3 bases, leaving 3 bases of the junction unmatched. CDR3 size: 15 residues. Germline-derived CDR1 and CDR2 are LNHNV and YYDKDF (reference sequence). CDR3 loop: CATSSGTGGRTEAFF. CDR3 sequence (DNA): TGTGCCACCAGCAGCGGGACAGGGGGCCGCACTGAAGCTTTCTTT.

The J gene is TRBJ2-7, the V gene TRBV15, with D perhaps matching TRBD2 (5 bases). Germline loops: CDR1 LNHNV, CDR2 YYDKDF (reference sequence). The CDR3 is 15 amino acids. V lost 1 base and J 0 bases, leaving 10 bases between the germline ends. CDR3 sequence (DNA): TGTGCCACCAGCAGAGGATACGGGAACTCCTACGAGCAGTACTTC. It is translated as CATSRGYGNSYEQYF.

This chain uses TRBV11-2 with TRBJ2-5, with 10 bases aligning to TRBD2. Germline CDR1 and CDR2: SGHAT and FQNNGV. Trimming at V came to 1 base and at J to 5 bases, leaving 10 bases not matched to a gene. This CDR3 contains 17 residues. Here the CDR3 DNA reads TGTGCCAGCAGCTTAGCCAGCGGGGGGGCCCTCAGGGAGACCCAGTACTTC. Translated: CASSLASGGALRETQYF. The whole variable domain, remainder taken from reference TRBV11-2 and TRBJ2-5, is EAGVAQSPRYKIIEKRQSVAFWCNPISGHATLYWYQQILGQGPKLLIQFQNNGVVDDSQLPKDRFSAERLKGVDSTLKIQPAKLEDSAVYLCASSLASGGALRETQYFGPGTRLLVL.

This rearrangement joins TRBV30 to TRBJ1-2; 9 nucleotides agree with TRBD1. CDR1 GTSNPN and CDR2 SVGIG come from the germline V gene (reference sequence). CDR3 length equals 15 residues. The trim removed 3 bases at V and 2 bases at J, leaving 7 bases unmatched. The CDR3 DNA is TGTGCCTGGAGGGACAGGGGCGCCGTGAACTATGGCTACACCTTC. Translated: CAWRDRGAVNYGYTF.

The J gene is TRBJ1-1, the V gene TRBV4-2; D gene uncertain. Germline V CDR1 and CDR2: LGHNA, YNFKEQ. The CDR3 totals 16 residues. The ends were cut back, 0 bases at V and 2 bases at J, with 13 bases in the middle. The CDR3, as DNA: TGTGCCAGCAGCCAAGAAGGATATCTAGAAAACACTGAAGCTTTCTTT. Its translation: CASSQEGYLENTEAFF.

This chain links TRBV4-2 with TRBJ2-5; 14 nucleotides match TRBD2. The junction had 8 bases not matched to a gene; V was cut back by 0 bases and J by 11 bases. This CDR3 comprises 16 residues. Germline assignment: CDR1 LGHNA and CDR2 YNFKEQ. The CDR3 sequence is CASSQDGETSGGGQYF. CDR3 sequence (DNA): TGTGCCAGCAGCCAAGATGGTGAGACTAGCGGGGGGGGACAGTACTTC.

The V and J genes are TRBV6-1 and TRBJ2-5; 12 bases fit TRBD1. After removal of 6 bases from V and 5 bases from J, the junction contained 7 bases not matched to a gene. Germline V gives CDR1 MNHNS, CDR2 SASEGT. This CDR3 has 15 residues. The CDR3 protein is CASRGTGGVGETQYF. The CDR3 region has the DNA TGTGCCAGCAGAGGGACAGGGGGCGTCGGGGAGACCCAGTACTTC.

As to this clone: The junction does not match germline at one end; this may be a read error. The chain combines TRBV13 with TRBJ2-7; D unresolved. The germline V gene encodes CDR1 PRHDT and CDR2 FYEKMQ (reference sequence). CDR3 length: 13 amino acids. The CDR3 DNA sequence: TGTGCCAGCAGCCTAGGACGTATCTACGAGCAGTACTTC. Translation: CASSLGRIYEQYF.